The next 22 T cell receptor beta chains were all read from a single sample in a study of PD-1 blockade in classical Hodgkin lymphoma. Each patient relapsed following autologous stem cell transplantation, and prior brentuximab vedotin exposure differed. Profiling relied on immunoSEQ multiplex PCR, and the TCRdb table lists in-frame clones only, not all of them. The sample records about 61,000 clones, roughly nine tenths being singletons. The specimen was peripheral blood mononuclear cells (PBMCs), collected at baseline. These receptors all come from a human donor with classical Hodgkin lymphoma.

The chain has TRBV13 and TRBJ1-5; D gene unclear. The germline CDR1 and CDR2 sequences are PRHDT and FYEKMQ (reference sequence). Deletions cut 5 bases from V and 4 bases from J, with 6 bases between. This CDR3 spans 12 amino acids. CDR3 residues: CASSRYNQPQHF. The CDR3 DNA follows: TGTGCCAGCAGCCGTTATAATCAGCCCCAGCATTTT.

This clone came up once. This chain joins TRBV10-1 and TRBJ2-5; D may correspond to TRBD1 or TRBD2 (5 bases each). V was shortened by 0 bases and J by 9 bases, with 5 bases between the two germline ends. The CDR3 contains 11 residues. The germline gives CDR1 WNHNN, CDR2 SYGVQD (reference sequence). The CDR3 sequence: CASSESGAQYF. In DNA, the CDR3 is TGCGCCAGCAGTGAGTCGGGGGCCCAGTACTTC.

The chain employs TRBV7-2 and TRBJ1-1; D might be TRBD1 (6 bases). Germline V lookup: CDR1 SGHTA, CDR2 FQGNSA. V lost 2 bases to trimming and J lost 1 base, with 11 bases between them. There are 15 residues in the CDR3. DNA for the CDR3: TGTGCCAGCAGCTTACCACCGACAGGGAACACTGAAGCTTTCTTT. Protein product: CASSLPPTGNTEAFF. Complete variable domain (other parts from reference TRBV7-2 and TRBJ1-1): GAGVSQSPSNKVTEKGKDVELRCDPISGHTALYWYRQSLGQGLEFLIYFQGNSAPDKSGLPSDRFSAERTGGSVSTLTIQRTQQEDSAVYLCASSLPPTGNTEAFFGQGTRLTVV.

This chain uses TRBV5-4 with TRBJ2-3; D might be TRBD1 or TRBD2, each matching 5 bases. The V gene lost 3 bases and the J gene lost 4 bases, with 15 bases spanning the gap. The CDR3 spans 15 residues. Germline V gene lookup returns CDR1 SGHNT and CDR2 YYREEE (reference sequence). The CDR3 coding sequence is TGTGCCAGCAGCTCCCAATTGGGGGAATCAGATACGCAGTATTTT. This codes for CASSSQLGESDTQYF.

The V and J genes are TRBV28 and TRBJ1-2; 7 bases are shared with TRBD1. CDR3 length: 15 amino acids. CDR1 is MDHEN and CDR2 is SYDVKM in the germline V gene. Trimming cost V 7 bases and J 4 bases; bases outside gene matches: 12. Written as DNA, the CDR3 is TGTGCCAGCACTTCCCCGACAGGGCAGGCCTATGGCTACACCTTC. Translation: CASTSPTGQAYGYTF.

The chain recombines TRBV18 with TRBJ2-3; possibly TRBD2 for D (5 bases). Trimming removed 4 bases from V and 2 bases from J, with 10 bases in between. Germline CDR1 reads KGHSH; CDR2 reads LQKENI. The CDR3 extends over 14 amino acids. CDR3 DNA sequence: TGTGCCAGCTCACTGTCCCGGGACACAGATACGCAGTATTTT. It encodes CASSLSRDTDTQYF. Drawing the rest from reference TRBV18 and TRBJ2-3, the complete variable domain is NAGVMQNPRHLVRRRGQEARLRCSPMKGHSHVYWYRQLPEEGLKFMVYLQKENIIDESGMPKERFSAEFPKEGPSILRIQQVVRGDSAAYFCASSLSRDTDTQYFGPGTRLTVL.

The chain couples TRBV2 to TRBJ1-1; D remains unclear. V gave up 6 bases and J gave up 0 bases, with 11 bases separating them. Germline loops: CDR1 SNHLY, CDR2 FYNNEI. The CDR3 spans 14 residues. CDR3 protein: CASRRTALNTEAFF. In nucleotides, the CDR3 is TGTGCCAGCAGACGGACGGCCTTGAACACTGAAGCTTTCTTT.

The V call is TRBV19, the J call TRBJ2-7; 7 bases map to TRBD2. Germline V CDR1 and CDR2: LNHDA, SQIVND (reference sequence). The trim removed 7 bases at V and 5 bases at J, leaving 17 bases unmatched. There are 16 residues in the CDR3. The CDR3 loop reads CASTVEGTNLRDEQYF. The CDR3 DNA follows: TGTGCCAGTACCGTAGAAGGGACTAACTTACGGGACGAGCAGTACTTC.

The V gene is TRBV10-3, the J gene TRBJ1-6; D is ambiguous. The germline gives CDR1 ENHRY, CDR2 SYGVKD. The V and J ends lost 5 bases and 5 bases respectively, with 10 bases between them. This CDR3 has 14 amino acids. The CDR3 nucleotides read TGTGCCATCAGTCGGGCACCTGATAATTCACCCCTCCACTTT. This codes for CAISRAPDNSPLHF.

The chain links TRBV5-4 to TRBJ1-1; D gene ambiguous. Germline lookup yields CDR1 SGHNT and CDR2 YYREEE (reference sequence). The CDR3 covers 20 residues. The V and J ends lost 4 bases and 1 base respectively, with 29 bases between them. The CDR3: CASSLSWVLPDDSTNTEAFF. In DNA, the CDR3 is TGTGCCAGCAGCCTGTCCTGGGTTTTGCCCGATGATAGTACGAACACTGAAGCTTTCTTT.

This clone was picked up one time. The rearrangement joins TRBV5-1 to TRBJ2-1, with 8 bases lining up with TRBD1. V was pared by 4 bases and J by 1 base, with 4 bases of the junction left unmatched. Germline CDR1 reads SGHRS; CDR2 reads YFSETQ. The CDR3 has 15 residues. The CDR3 sequence is CASSPWTGSYNEQFF. The DNA of the CDR3 is TGCGCCAGCAGCCCCTGGACAGGGTCCTACAATGAGCAGTTCTTC.

The gene calls are TRBV29-1 and TRBJ2-7; weak D call: TRBD1 (8 bases). Germline V gives CDR1 SQVTM, CDR2 ANQGSEA. The CDR3 spans 14 residues. The ends were cut back, 6 bases at V and 4 bases at J, with 19 bases in the middle. This CDR3 reads CSVGGTGGRYEQYF. CDR3 sequence (DNA): TGCAGCGTGGGAGGGACAGGAGGGAGGTACGAGCAGTACTTC.

The chain couples TRBV7-4 to TRBJ1-6, with D maybe TRBD1 (5 bases). From germline, CDR1 is SGHVT and CDR2 SQSDAQ. This CDR3 is built from 16 residues. V was shortened by 1 base and J by 2 bases, with 9 bases between the two germline ends. The CDR3 DNA follows: TGTGCCAGCAGCTTAGTGCAGGGAACCTATAATTCACCCCTCCACTTT. Translated: CASSLVQGTYNSPLHF.

This chain joins TRBV2 and TRBJ1-2; possibly TRBD1 for D (5 bases). The CDR3 extends over 15 amino acids. Germline CDR1 SNHLY, CDR2 FYNNEI. V lost 1 base and J lost 4, with 13 bases in between. In DNA form, the CDR3 reads TGTGCCAGCAGTGAAGGGACAAGCGGCATCTATGGCTACACCTTC. Protein sequence: CASSEGTSGIYGYTF.

The rearrangement links TRBV6-5 to TRBJ1-2; 8 bases are a match to TRBD1. V was pared by 6 bases and J by 4 bases, with 7 bases of the junction left unmatched. Germline lookup yields CDR1 MNHEY and CDR2 SVGAGI. This CDR3 has 14 residues. CDR3 amino acids: CASSGIGTGYGYTF. The CDR3 DNA reads TGTGCCAGCAGCGGGATTGGGACAGGCTATGGCTACACCTTC.

This sequence joins TRBV7-3 and TRBJ1-6, with 8 bases that match TRBD1. This CDR3 is 21 amino acids long. The J segment lost 0 bases and the V segment lost 5 bases, leaving 18 bases of the junction unmatched. Germline V gives CDR1 SGHTA, CDR2 FQGTGA. The CDR3 DNA sequence: TGTGCCAGCAGCCCCACCCGTGGACAGGGCGCCTTAAGCTCCTATAATTCACCCCTCCACTTT. Its protein product is CASSPTRGQGALSSYNSPLHF.

This chain uses TRBV6-1 with TRBJ1-1; D call uncertain. Trimming pared 5 bases from V and 3 bases from J, leaving 10 bases between. CDR3 length: 13 residues. CDR1 and CDR2 (germline): MNHNS, SASEGT. CDR3 sequence reads: CASSPQYDTEAFF. The DNA of the CDR3 is TGTGCCAGCAGTCCACAGTATGACACTGAAGCTTTCTTT.

This clone was seen only a few times. The chain links TRBV20-1 to TRBJ1-2; 9 bases fit TRBD1. The V and J ends lost 6 bases and 6 bases, in that order; junction bases with no gene match: 2. The CDR3 has 11 amino acids. Germline-derived CDR1 and CDR2 are DFQATT and SNEGSKA (reference sequence). The CDR3 coding sequence is TGCAGTGCCGACAGGGGGGATGGCTACACCTTC. Protein sequence: CSADRGDGYTF.

V gene TRBV6-5 combines with J gene TRBJ1-2; D unclear. The length of the CDR3 is 14 residues. The V and J ends lost 2 bases and 3 bases respectively, with 10 bases between them. Germline values: CDR1 MNHEY, CDR2 SVGAGI. CDR3 in DNA: TGTGCCAGCAGTTACGAGGGCCGTGACTATGGCTACACCTTC. It is translated as CASSYEGRDYGYTF.

Only one count was recorded for this clone. The rearrangement links TRBV28 to TRBJ1-2; no firm D call. The V gene lost 2 bases and the J gene lost 5 bases, with 9 bases spanning the gap. This CDR3 has 13 residues. Germline values: CDR1 MDHEN, CDR2 SYDVKM. Here the CDR3 DNA reads TGTGCCAGCAGTTTAGACTTCCCATATGGCTACACCTTC. Translated: CASSLDFPYGYTF.

This chain joins TRBV9 and TRBJ2-3, with 8 bases lining up with TRBD2. J lost 14 bases, V lost 0 bases, and 5 bases had no gene match. From germline, CDR1 is SGDLS and CDR2 YYNGEE. This CDR3 contains 12 residues. CDR3 region: CASSVVPGGLYF. Written as DNA, the CDR3 is TGTGCCAGCAGCGTAGTTCCGGGAGGGCTGTATTTT.

This sequence joins TRBV30 and TRBJ2-2, with D perhaps TRBD2 (6 bases). The CDR3 totals 12 residues. V was shortened by 3 bases and J by 8 bases, with 10 bases between the two germline ends. Germline V CDR1 and CDR2: GTSNPN, SVGIG (reference sequence). Written as DNA, the CDR3 is TGTGCCTGGAGGGAGGGCAGGGGGGAGCTGTTTTTT. Translated, it gives CAWREGRGELFF.